The 26 T cell receptor beta chains below all came from one sample that was sequenced in a study of CD8 T cells in ankylosing spondylitis. Study observations and caveats: One TCR beta motif, made up of seven to nine highly homologous variants, appeared characteristic of ankylosing spondylitis blood.

No antigen is known for these receptors. TCRdb re-derived calls from the 5' RACE reads in MiXCR, one entry per CDR3 protein. In the table there are a few hundred thousand distinct CDR3 sequences, under 25% of which are singletons. Sequenced material: blood, either unsorted or a sorted T cell fraction (not recorded which). Every receptor here comes from a male donor with ankylosing spondylitis.

The chain combines TRBV3-1 with TRBJ2-7, with TRBD2 matching over 7 bases. The CDR3 contains 17 residues. V lost 0 bases to trimming and J lost 2 bases; unmatched junction nucleotides: 10. Per germline, CDR1 LGHDT and CDR2 YNNKEL (reference sequence). The CDR3 protein is CASSQDKGSAGAYEQYF. CDR3 bases: TGTGCCAGCAGCCAAGATAAGGGGTCCGCGGGAGCCTACGAGCAGTACTTC.

This clonotype turned up a few times. The chain couples TRBV12-3 or TRBV12-4 to TRBJ2-2, with 7 bases identical to TRBD2. V gave up 6 bases and J gave up 6 bases; unmatched junction bases: 7. The CDR3 loop spans 14 amino acids. The CDR3 reads CASSLTSPAGELFF. The CDR3 DNA is TGTGCCAGCAGCCTGACTAGCCCCGCCGGGGAGCTGTTTTTT.

V usage is TRBV6-1 and J usage is TRBJ1-1; 9 nucleotides agree with TRBD1. The germline V gene has CDR1 MNHNS and CDR2 SASEGT. The CDR3 is made up of 18 amino acids. V lost 4 bases, J lost 0 bases, and 12 bases stayed unmatched. This CDR3 reads CASSGPGQGQPMNTEAFF. The CDR3 bases are TGTGCCAGCAGTGGACCGGGACAGGGACAACCCATGAACACTGAAGCTTTCTTT.

This clonotype showed up just once. The rearrangement links TRBV9 to TRBJ2-7, with unresolved D. The CDR3 covers 14 residues. Between the trimmed V and J ends, which lost 0 bases and 7 bases, there was a span of 14 bases. The V gene's germline CDR1 is SGDLS and CDR2 YYNGEE. The CDR3 nucleotides read TGTGCCAGCAGCGTAGAGGGCCCCGCCGGGGAGCAGTACTTC. This translates into CASSVEGPAGEQYF.

The chain employs TRBV12-3 or TRBV12-4 and TRBJ2-3, with 7 bases lining up with TRBD1. CDR3 length equals 15 residues. Germline trimming cut 3 bases from V and 2 bases from J; bases unmatched to any gene: 5. CDR3 loop: CASSLTGQTTDTQYF. The CDR3 bases are TGTGCCAGCAGTTTGACGGGACAGACCACAGATACGCAGTATTTT.

J is TRBJ2-3 and V is TRBV6-6; the D is unclear. The CDR3 sequence is 12 residues long. V lost 5 bases, J lost 5 bases, and 8 bases lay in between. Germline CDR1 MNHNY, CDR2 SVGAGI (reference sequence). Here the CDR3 reads CASSPGRDTQYF. In DNA, the CDR3 is TGTGCCAGCAGTCCCGGTCGAGATACGCAGTATTTT.

This clonotype was detected ten times or more. The rearrangement joins TRBV20-1 to TRBJ2-1; no reliable D call. Looked up from germline, CDR1 is DFQATT and CDR2 is SNEGSKA (reference sequence). This CDR3 is 10 amino acids long. V was pared by 6 bases and J by 8 bases, with 8 bases between. The CDR3 region is CSAARYEQFF. CDR3 coding DNA: TGCAGTGCGGCGAGGTATGAGCAGTTCTTC.

The chain couples TRBV4-1 to TRBJ1-4; 10 bases are a match to TRBD1. V shed 4 bases and J 8 bases; nucleotides not matched to a gene: 10. There are 16 residues in the CDR3. CDR1 is MGHRA, CDR2 YSYEKL, per germline. CDR3 region: CASSRDGGQGWEKLFF. The DNA for the CDR3 is TGCGCCAGCAGCCGGGACGGGGGACAGGGGTGGGAAAAACTGTTTTTT.

The V gene is TRBV5-1, the J gene TRBJ1-1, with D possibly being TRBD1 (6 bases). V lost 4 bases and J lost 8, with 15 bases in between. The CDR3 runs 13 residues. CDR1 is SGHRS, CDR2 YFSETQ, per germline. The CDR3 region is CASSQGRDIEAFF. The DNA for the CDR3 is TGCGCCAGCAGCCAAGGACGGGACATAGAAGCTTTCTTT.

The table lists this clonotype with many counts. The gene calls are TRBV7-2 and TRBJ2-3; D is uncertain. Deletions cut 6 bases from V and 2 bases from J, with 9 bases between. This CDR3 is 13 amino acids long. CDR1 SGHTA and CDR2 FQGNSA come from the germline V gene. The CDR3 DNA follows: TGTGCCAGCAGTCCCGAAATCACAGATACGCAGTATTTT. It is translated as CASSPEITDTQYF.

This CDR3 is CASSLGGISYEQYF. CDR3 coding DNA: TGTGCCAGCAGTCTTGGCGGGATTTCCTACGAGCAGTACTTC. The chain recombines TRBV28 with TRBJ2-7; perhaps TRBD2 as D (6 bases). Germline lookup yields CDR1 MDHEN and CDR2 SYDVKM. The CDR3 contains 14 residues. The V end lost 5 bases, the J end lost 1 base, and 12 bases lay between the germline ends.

V is TRBV11-2 and J is TRBJ2-3; TRBD2 agrees at 9 bases. The CDR3 runs to 18 residues. The V gene end was trimmed by 5 bases and the J gene end by 6 bases; junction bases not matched to a gene: 18. Germline CDR1 is SGHAT and CDR2 is FQNNGV. CDR3 amino acids: CASSPSRATAGGGDTQYF. The CDR3 nucleotides are TGTGCCAGCAGCCCCTCACGGGCGACAGCGGGAGGAGGGGATACGCAGTATTTT.

This rearrangement joins TRBV29-1 to TRBJ1-2, with 8 positions matching TRBD1. V shed 7 bases, J shed 4 bases, and the junction held 11 bases outside the gene matches. CDR1 and CDR2 from the germline V gene are SQVTM and ANQGSEA. This CDR3 has 14 amino acids. CDR3 DNA sequence: TGCAGCGCAGAGCAGGACAGGGAGGCCTATGGCTACACCTTC. Its translation: CSAEQDREAYGYTF. Based on the CDR3 plus reference TRBV29-1 and TRBJ1-2, the full variable domain is SAVISQKPSRDICQRGTSLTIQCQVDSQVTMMFWYRQQPGQSLTLIATANQGSEATYESGFVIDKFPISRPNLTFSTLTVSNMSPEDSSIYLCSAEQDREAYGYTFGSGTRLTVV.

In its sample, this clonotype was seen a few times. The chain recombines TRBV4-3 with TRBJ2-1; D remains ambiguous. V dropped 0 bases and J dropped 6 bases, with 6 bases sitting between them. The CDR3 extends over 13 amino acids. Germline CDR1 and CDR2: LGHNA and YSLEER. CDR3 DNA sequence: TGCGCCAGCAGCCAAGATCGTCCCAATGAGCAGTTCTTC. As protein: CASSQDRPNEQFF.

The chain links TRBV12-3 or TRBV12-4 to TRBJ2-3; D is perhaps TRBD2 (6 bases). The CDR3 contains 13 residues. Trimming shortened V by 8 bases and J by 3 bases, and 12 bases separated the two germline ends. In DNA, the CDR3 is TGTGCCAGCGTCTATAGCGGAACAGATACGCAGTATTTT. Its translation: CASVYSGTDTQYF.

The chain links TRBV7-2 to TRBJ2-1; 9 bases agree with TRBD2. Germline CDR1 reads SGHTA; CDR2 reads FQGNSA. The V segment lost 7 bases and the J segment 0 bases; nucleotides outside the gene matches: 10. This CDR3 region has 17 residues. CDR3 protein: CASIRGLAGSSYNEQFF. The CDR3 DNA is TGTGCCAGCATAAGAGGGCTAGCGGGGAGCTCCTACAATGAGCAGTTCTTC.

The table lists this clonotype with a few counts. The chain uses TRBV7-2 and TRBJ1-5; the D is unclear. The V and J ends lost 4 bases and 4 bases respectively, with 5 bases between them. The CDR3 consists of 12 residues. Per the germline V gene, CDR1 is SGHTA and CDR2 is FQGNSA. CDR3 protein: CASSSLNQPQHF. DNA for the CDR3: TGTGCCAGCAGCTCCTTGAATCAGCCCCAGCATTTT.

The sample holds a few counts of this clonotype. The V call is TRBV27, the J call TRBJ2-7; D possibly corresponds to TRBD2 (6 bases). This CDR3 is 16 amino acids long. Germline CDR1 and CDR2: MNHEY and SMNVEV (reference sequence). The V gene lost 5 bases and the J gene lost 3 bases, with 20 bases spanning the gap. The CDR3 region has the DNA TGTGCCAGCAGTCCCATCCCGGGGGTGGGCGGCTACGAGCAGTACTTC. Its translation is CASSPIPGVGGYEQYF.

This clonotype was found a few times. J is TRBJ2-5 and V is TRBV29-1; 9 bases match TRBD1. Germline lookup yields CDR1 SQVTM and CDR2 ANQGSEA. With V trimmed by 8 bases and J by 3 bases, 4 bases remained unmatched. The CDR3 sequence is 12 residues long. CDR3 sequence: CSYRTGEETQYF. CDR3 DNA sequence: TGCAGCTACCGGACAGGGGAAGAGACCCAGTACTTC.

The chain's CDR3 is CAISESAGTGTEAFF. The CDR3 DNA is TGTGCCATCAGTGAGTCTGCGGGGACAGGAACTGAAGCTTTCTTT. The chain is built from TRBV10-3 and TRBJ1-1; 8 bases match TRBD1. Trimming at V came to 0 bases and at J to 5 bases, leaving 5 bases not matched to a gene. In germline, CDR1 is ENHRY, CDR2 SYGVKD. CDR3 length equals 15 residues.

V gene TRBV7-9 combines with J gene TRBJ2-1; D could derive from TRBD1 or TRBD2 (5 bases each). V was clipped by 5 bases and J by 9 bases, with 14 bases between them. The CDR3 runs to 13 residues. The V gene's germline CDR1 is SEHNR and CDR2 FQNEAQ (reference sequence). The CDR3 spells CASSIGTSGEQFF. In DNA form, the CDR3 reads TGTGCCAGCAGCATCGGGACCAGCGGTGAGCAGTTCTTC.

This clonotype was counted only a few times. CDR3 protein: CSASRDGTYEQYF. CDR3 DNA: TGCAGTGCTAGCCGGGACGGCACCTACGAGCAGTACTTC. V usage is TRBV20-1 and J usage is TRBJ2-7; D tentatively reads TRBD1 or TRBD2 (5 bases each). Trimming pared 3 bases from V and 2 bases from J, leaving 11 bases between. CDR3 size: 13 residues. CDR1 is DFQATT and CDR2 is SNEGSKA in the germline V gene (reference sequence).

There are a few counts of this clonotype. The chain is built from TRBV5-1 and TRBJ2-1; 9 bases agree with TRBD2. The length of the CDR3 is 17 residues. Trimming removed 3 bases from V and 1 base from J; junction bases left unmatched: 8. The V gene's germline CDR1 is SGHRS and CDR2 YFSETQ. The CDR3: CASSSIAGAGSYNEQFF. The CDR3 nucleotides are TGCGCCAGCAGCTCGATAGCGGGAGCGGGTTCCTACAATGAGCAGTTCTTC.

This clonotype was seen more than once but under ten times. This chain uses TRBV6-1 with TRBJ1-1; D gene uncertain. V was shortened by 5 bases and J by 3 bases, with 10 bases between the two germline ends. This CDR3 region has 13 residues. The germline V gene encodes CDR1 MNHNS and CDR2 SASEGT. For the CDR3, the DNA is TGTGCCAGCAGTCGCCACAGAGACACTGAAGCTTTCTTT. Amino acids: CASSRHRDTEAFF.

The chain joins TRBV7-2 to TRBJ1-2, with D unresolved. The CDR3 extends over 15 amino acids. Trimming took off 2 bases at V and 4 bases at J, with 14 bases between the two ends. CDR1 and CDR2 from the germline V gene are SGHTA and FQGNSA. CDR3 DNA sequence: TGTGCCAGCAGCTTACCCGAGCCCCGCATCTATGGCTACACCTTC. As protein: CASSLPEPRIYGYTF.

The chain carries TRBV7-9 and TRBJ2-1; D is perhaps TRBD1 (5 bases). Looked up from germline, CDR1 is SEHNR and CDR2 is FQNEAQ (reference sequence). This CDR3 has 13 amino acids. V was pared by 6 bases and J by 9 bases, with 15 bases between. CDR3 DNA: TGTGCCAGCAGTTATCAGGGATATGGTGAGCAGTTCTTC. Translated: CASSYQGYGEQFF.